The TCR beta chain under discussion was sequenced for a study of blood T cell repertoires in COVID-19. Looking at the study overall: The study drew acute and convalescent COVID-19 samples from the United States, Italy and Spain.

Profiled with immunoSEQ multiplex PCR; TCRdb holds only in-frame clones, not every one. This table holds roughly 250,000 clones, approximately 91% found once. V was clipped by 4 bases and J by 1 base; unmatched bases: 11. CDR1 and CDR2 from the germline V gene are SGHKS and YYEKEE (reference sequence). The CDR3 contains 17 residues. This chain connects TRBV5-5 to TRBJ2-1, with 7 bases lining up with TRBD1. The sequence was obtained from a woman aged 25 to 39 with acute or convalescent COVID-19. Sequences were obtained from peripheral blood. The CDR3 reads CASSPGVGDRSYNEQFF. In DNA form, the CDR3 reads TGTGCCAGCAGCCCCGGCGTGGGGGACAGATCCTACAATGAGCAGTTCTTC. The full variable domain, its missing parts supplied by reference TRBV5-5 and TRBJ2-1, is DAGVTQSPTHLIKTRGQQVTLRCSPISGHKSVSWYQQVLGQGPQFIFQYYEKEERGRGNFPDRFSARQFPNYSSELNVNALLLGDSALYLCASSPGVGDRSYNEQFFGPGTRLTVL.